The source of this T cell receptor (beta chain) is a study of monozygotic twins with cystic fibrosis. Study details: Libraries were built from approximately 3 micrograms of fragmented DNA using approximately 16 PCR cycles.

Study-wide results and limits: Age, concordance and disease severity did not associate with shared CDR3 numbers. Monozygotic CF twins shared more identical nucleotide clonotypes than unrelated patients.

CDR1 is MNHEY, CDR2 SVGAGI, per germline. The CDR3 sequence is 11 residues long. V was pared by 9 bases and J by 14 bases, with 14 bases between. This clone was seen only a few times. The target antigen is unknown. Sequenced by immunoSEQ multiplex PCR; TCRdb stores in-frame clones only, minus some. The sample has approximately 13,000 clones, around 89% seen once. The sequence was obtained from a boy aged 5 to 17 with cystic fibrosis. This chain uses TRBV6-5 with TRBJ1-6, with D tentatively TRBD1 (5 bases). The sequenced sample was blood. DNA of the CDR3: TGTGCCAGTTGGGACGGTCGCACCCTCCACTTT. This encodes CASWDGRTLHF.